The 16 T cell receptor beta chains below were found in one sample sequenced in a study of OX40 agonist ivuxolimab in advanced cancers. Some clones are missing from TCRdb's copy, which holds only in-frame ones; the method was immunoSEQ multiplex PCR. Here the sample spans 80,000 or so clones, 90% to 95% being singletons. This material consisted of CD4+ or CD8+ T cells sorted from blood, taken in a trial of the OX40 agonist ivuxolimab. The receptors shown here come from an adult with an advanced solid tumor such as melanoma, head and neck, liver or kidney cancer.

The chain uses TRBV18 and TRBJ2-7; maybe TRBD1 (5 bases). This CDR3 region has 13 residues. V dropped 2 bases and J dropped 4 bases, with 9 bases sitting between them. Germline V CDR1 and CDR2: KGHSH, LQKENI. The CDR3, as DNA: TGTGCCAGCTCACCAGGGAAGGGGTACGAGCAGTACTTC. Its protein product is CASSPGKGYEQYF.

This chain links TRBV27 with TRBJ2-7; TRBD1 might be the D (5 bases). V gave up 8 bases and J gave up 3 bases, with 8 bases separating them. The CDR3 is made up of 11 amino acids. Germline V CDR1 and CDR2: MNHEY, SMNVEV (reference sequence). CDR3 loop: CASSTVYEQYF. CDR3 nucleotides: TGTGCCAGCTCGACAGTCTACGAGCAGTACTTC.

The chain uses TRBV28 and TRBJ1-6; D gene ambiguous. The V and J ends lost 3 bases and 10 bases respectively, with 13 bases between them. This CDR3 contains 14 residues. CDR1 and CDR2 (germline): MDHEN, SYDVKM. The DNA for the CDR3 is TGTGCCAGCAGTTTCCCCGACTATCGGTCACCCCTCCACTTT. This translates into CASSFPDYRSPLHF.

This chain links TRBV7-8 with TRBJ1-5; no firm D call. Germline loops: CDR1 SGHVS, CDR2 FQNEAQ. With 2 bases removed from V and 5 bases from J, the gap between germline ends came to 7 bases. The CDR3 runs to 13 residues. Written as DNA, the CDR3 is TGTGCCAGCAGCTTAATTGGACATCAGCCCCAGCATTTT. It codes for CASSLIGHQPQHF.

Here the CDR3 reads CASSLLSGDGKTQYF. The CDR3 DNA sequence: TGTGCCAGCAGCTTATTGTCAGGGGACGGAAAGACCCAGTACTTC. V is TRBV7-2 and J is TRBJ2-5; TRBD1 might be the D (6 bases). Germline V lookup: CDR1 SGHTA, CDR2 FQGNSA. V shed 2 bases and J shed 6 bases, with 16 bases lying between them. This CDR3 is built from 15 residues.

The genes are TRBV9 and TRBJ1-1, with D uncertain. V was shortened by 4 bases and J by 3 bases, with 10 bases between the two germline ends. The CDR3 runs 13 residues. Germline V lookup: CDR1 SGDLS, CDR2 YYNGEE. CDR3 DNA: TGTGCCAGCAGCTACCACGGCTACACTGAAGCTTTCTTT. It yields the protein CASSYHGYTEAFF.

The gene calls are TRBV6-1 and TRBJ1-6; TRBD1 matches 8 bases. Germline values: CDR1 MNHNS, CDR2 SASEGT. The J segment lost 5 bases and the V segment lost 0 bases, leaving 0 bases of the junction unmatched. The CDR3 sequence is 15 residues long. Here the CDR3 reads CASSEADRDNSPLHF. The CDR3 region has the DNA TGTGCCAGCAGTGAAGCGGACAGGGATAATTCACCCCTCCACTTT.

The chain employs TRBV6-6 and TRBJ2-1; TRBD1 might be the D (6 bases). V lost 6 bases to trimming and J lost 6 bases, with 18 bases between them. The CDR3 has 15 amino acids. From germline, CDR1 is MNHNY and CDR2 SVGAGI (reference sequence). The CDR3 protein is CASRGPTGSGNEQFF. As DNA, the CDR3 is TGTGCCAGCAGGGGTCCGACAGGCTCGGGCAATGAGCAGTTCTTC.

CDR3 bases: TGTGCCAGCAGCCAAGTATCGGTCACCGGGGAGCTGTTTTTT. Translating gives CASSQVSVTGELFF. J is TRBJ2-2 and V is TRBV14; D is unclear. CDR1 is SGHDN and CDR2 is FVKESK in the germline V gene. CDR3 length: 14 amino acids. The ends were cut back, 1 base at V and 4 bases at J, with 7 bases in the middle.

The chain employs TRBV28 and TRBJ2-7; 11 positions match TRBD2. V gave up 2 bases and J gave up 4 bases; unmatched junction bases: 4. This CDR3 is built from 15 residues. In germline, CDR1 is MDHEN, CDR2 SYDVKM. The CDR3 spells CASSLKLAGGYEQYF. The CDR3 DNA is TGTGCCAGCAGTTTAAAGCTAGCGGGAGGTTACGAGCAGTACTTC.

This clone was seen just once. The chain is built from TRBV5-4 and TRBJ2-7, with D possibly matching TRBD1 (5 bases). Per the germline V gene, CDR1 is SGHNT and CDR2 is YYREEE (reference sequence). The CDR3 covers 14 residues. V dropped 4 bases and J dropped 2 bases, with 13 bases sitting between them. The CDR3 protein is CASSPMQGPYEQYF. For the CDR3, the DNA is TGTGCCAGCAGCCCCATGCAGGGTCCCTACGAGCAGTACTTC.

The V and J genes are TRBV2 and TRBJ2-1, with a possible D match to TRBD1 (6 bases). CDR1 and CDR2 from the germline V gene are SNHLY and FYNNEI. The CDR3 consists of 14 residues. The V gene lost 4 bases and the J gene lost 10 bases, with 17 bases spanning the gap. The CDR3 spells CASSGPGGQGEQFF. DNA of the CDR3: TGTGCCAGCAGTGGCCCAGGCGGTCAGGGGGAGCAGTTCTTC. The full variable domain, with the rest looked up from reference TRBV2 and TRBJ2-1, is EPEVTQTPSHQVTQMGQEVILRCVPISNHLYFYWYRQILGQKVEFLVSFYNNEISEKSEIFDDQFSVERPDGSNFTLKIRSTKLEDSAMYFCASSGPGGQGEQFFGPGTRLTVL.

The chain uses TRBV11-2 and TRBJ2-7; no clear D gene. The germline gives CDR1 SGHAT, CDR2 FQNNGV. The CDR3 runs to 15 residues. The V and J ends lost 4 bases and 3 bases respectively, with 16 bases between them. CDR3 DNA: TGTGCCAGCAGCTCCAGGACCGAGACTGTCTACGAGCAGTACTTC. This codes for CASSSRTETVYEQYF.

The chain recombines TRBV7-7 with TRBJ2-5, with a possible D match to TRBD2 (6 bases). Germline loops: CDR1 SSHAT, CDR2 FNYEAQ (reference sequence). Between the trimmed V and J ends, which lost 1 base and 2 bases, there was a span of 11 bases. The CDR3 runs to 15 residues. CDR3: CASSLGGRGQETQYF. CDR3 nucleotides: TGTGCCAGCAGCTTAGGAGGGCGGGGACAAGAGACCCAGTACTTC. The full variable domain, with the rest looked up from reference TRBV7-7 and TRBJ2-5, is GAGVSQSPRYKVTKRGQDVTLRCDPISSHATLYWYQQALGQGPEFLTYFNYEAQPDKSGLPSDRFSAERPEGSISTLTIQRTEQRDSAMYRCASSLGGRGQETQYFGPGTRLLVL.

V is TRBV28 and J is TRBJ2-7; 7 nucleotides match TRBD2. This CDR3 spans 15 amino acids. Losses at the gene ends were 6 bases for V and 1 base for J; bases not matched to a gene: 9. Germline CDR1 and CDR2: MDHEN and SYDVKM. In DNA form, the CDR3 reads TGTGCCAGCAGCGACCCCGGGACTACTTCCTACGAGCAGTACTTC. Translation gives CASSDPGTTSYEQYF.

The J gene is TRBJ1-1, the V gene TRBV19, with 9 positions matching TRBD1. Germline loops: CDR1 LNHDA, CDR2 SQIVND (reference sequence). CDR3 length: 16 amino acids. V gave up 4 bases and J gave up 1 base; unmatched junction bases: 7. CDR3 loop: CASSKPQGAENTEAFF. As DNA, the CDR3 is TGTGCCAGTAGTAAACCACAGGGGGCCGAGAACACTGAAGCTTTCTTT.